The 21 T cell receptor beta chains presented below share a single source sample, sequenced in a study of regulatory T cells in long-lasting Graves disease. Described time point: newly diagnosed GD, antithyroid drugs for less than 3 months. Extracted RNA from PBMCs served as the source of the TCR library. With iRepertoire HTBI primers and Arm-PCR of CDR3 regions, TCR beta libraries were built. TCRdb reprocessed the multiplex PCR reads via MiXCR and lists one record per CDR3 protein. This sample carries a few hundred thousand distinct CDR3 sequences, 12% to 15% of them seen once, and the ten largest clones take more than 15%. This sample was shared with a second study, whose subject was T cells in Graves' hyperthyroidism and ophthalmopathy.

The specimen was peripheral blood mononuclear cells (PBMCs), collected at new diagnosis, from a patient treated with antithyroid drugs. The origin of the receptors is a woman aged 45-60 years with Graves disease.

This clonotype was observed many times. The CDR3: CASSLAQTLQETQYF. The DNA for the CDR3 is TGTGCCAGCAGCTTAGCCCAAACGCTCCAAGAGACCCAGTACTTC. The chain combines TRBV7-8 with TRBJ2-5; D call uncertain. V lost 0 bases, J lost 1 base, and 9 bases lay in between. The CDR3 has 15 residues. Germline lookup yields CDR1 SGHVS and CDR2 FQNEAQ.

This clonotype showed up many times. The chain combines TRBV6-5 with TRBJ2-3, with 9 bases fitting TRBD2. In germline, CDR1 is MNHEY, CDR2 SVGAGI. CDR3 size: 16 residues. V gave up 2 bases and J gave up 6 bases; unmatched junction bases: 9. CDR3: CASSYGASGKGDTQYF. CDR3 sequence (DNA): TGTGCCAGCAGTTACGGGGCTAGCGGGAAGGGCGATACGCAGTATTTT.

The V and J genes are TRBV9 and TRBJ2-1, with 9 bases matching TRBD2. Germline V gene data show CDR1 as SGDLS and CDR2 as YYNGEE. This CDR3 is built from 15 residues. V was pared by 3 bases and J by 6 bases, with 7 bases of the junction left unmatched. DNA of the CDR3: TGTGCCAGCAGCGGGACTAGCGTGTGGATCAATGAGCAGTTCTTC. Protein sequence: CASSGTSVWINEQFF.

This rearrangement joins TRBV3-1 to TRBJ1-5, with 10 bases lining up with TRBD1. Germline CDR1 and CDR2: LGHDT and YNNKEL (reference sequence). V trimming: 0 bases; J trimming: 0 bases; junction bases outside the gene matches: 8. CDR3 length: 19 amino acids. CDR3 in DNA: TGTGCCAGCAGCCAAGACCGGGGACAGGGGATCGCTAGCAATCAGCCCCAGCATTTT. This translates into CASSQDRGQGIASNQPQHF. The full variable domain, with the rest looked up from reference TRBV3-1 and TRBJ1-5, is DTAVSQTPKYLVTQMGNDKSIKCEQNLGHDTMYWYKQDSKKFLKIMFSYNNKELIINETVPNRFSPKSPDKAHLNLHINSLELGDSAVYFCASSQDRGQGIASNQPQHFGDGTRLSIL.

This clonotype appeared many times. V is TRBV30 and J is TRBJ2-5; tentatively, D is TRBD1 or TRBD2 (5 bases each). CDR1 and CDR2 from the germline V gene are GTSNPN and SVGIG (reference sequence). This CDR3 region has 14 residues. Trimming stripped 0 bases from V and 1 base from J, with 9 bases between. The CDR3 sequence: CAWSVRGTQETQYF. The CDR3, as DNA: TGTGCCTGGAGTGTCCGTGGGACCCAAGAGACCCAGTACTTC.

This clonotype appeared a few times. The gene calls are TRBV5-1 and TRBJ2-7; D remains unclear. Germline V CDR1 and CDR2: SGHRS, YFSETQ. Trimming left V 2 bases short and J 0 bases short, with 12 bases between. The CDR3 has 15 amino acids. This CDR3 reads CASSFDTLASYEQYF. The CDR3 DNA reads TGCGCCAGCAGCTTCGACACACTCGCCTCCTACGAGCAGTACTTC.

This clonotype came up many times. The chain joins TRBV28 to TRBJ2-1; TRBD1 might be the D (5 bases). The CDR3 loop spans 14 amino acids. Germline CDR1 is MDHEN and CDR2 is SYDVKM. The V and J ends lost 6 bases and 2 bases respectively, with 11 bases between them. This CDR3 is CASRKGMTYNEQFF. CDR3 DNA sequence: TGTGCCAGCAGAAAGGGGATGACCTACAATGAGCAGTTCTTC.

The CDR3 spells CATSNTGELFF. The CDR3, as DNA: TGTGCCACTAGCAACACCGGGGAGCTGTTTTTT. The V call is TRBV19, the J call TRBJ2-2; D possibly corresponds to TRBD2 (5 bases). V lost 10 bases and J 2 bases, leaving 5 bases between the germline ends. Germline CDR1 reads LNHDA; CDR2 reads SQIVND (reference sequence). The CDR3 has 11 amino acids.

The chain uses TRBV14 and TRBJ2-1; 8 bases line up with TRBD2. V trimming: 1 base; J trimming: 0 bases; junction bases outside the gene matches: 5. Germline-derived CDR1 and CDR2 are SGHDN and FVKESK. The CDR3 length is 17 residues. The CDR3 coding sequence is TGTGCCAGCAGCCAAGGACTAGCGCAGAGCTCCTACAATGAGCAGTTCTTC. It codes for CASSQGLAQSSYNEQFF.

The gene calls are TRBV19 and TRBJ2-1; D unresolved. The CDR3 totals 12 residues. Trimming left V 3 bases short and J 7 bases short, with 7 bases between. Germline loops: CDR1 LNHDA, CDR2 SQIVND (reference sequence). The CDR3 region is CASSILGNEQFF. In DNA, the CDR3 is TGTGCCAGTAGTATCTTGGGGAATGAGCAGTTCTTC.

Many counts were recorded for this clonotype. The gene calls are TRBV28 and TRBJ2-4, with D maybe TRBD1 (6 bases). The V end was cut by 7 bases, the J end by 2 bases, with 15 bases between. CDR3 length equals 15 residues. CDR1 MDHEN and CDR2 SYDVKM come from the germline V gene. The CDR3 DNA reads as TGTGCCAGCACCTTACAGGGATGGCCCAAAAACATTCAGTACTTC. Encoded protein: CASTLQGWPKNIQYF.

The table lists this clonotype with many counts. The genes are TRBV2 and TRBJ2-1; 7 bases are a match to TRBD1. The germline gives CDR1 SNHLY, CDR2 FYNNEI. V lost 3 bases and J lost 6; bases outside the gene matches: 11. The CDR3 is 16 residues long. Here the CDR3 reads CASSEGETGYSNEQFF. CDR3 coding DNA: TGTGCCAGCAGTGAGGGGGAGACAGGGTACTCCAATGAGCAGTTCTTC. The full variable domain, its missing parts supplied by reference TRBV2 and TRBJ2-1, is EPEVTQTPSHQVTQMGQEVILRCVPISNHLYFYWYRQILGQKVEFLVSFYNNEISEKSEIFDDQFSVERPDGSNFTLKIRSTKLEDSAMYFCASSEGETGYSNEQFFGPGTRLTVL.

In this sample, this clonotype turned up a few times. This chain links TRBV18 with TRBJ2-7; the D is unclear. Germline CDR1 and CDR2: KGHSH and LQKENI. The CDR3 length is 14 residues. Trimming removed 3 bases at V and 1 base at J, with 10 bases between. CDR3 loop: CASSPPVGSYEQYF. In nucleotides, the CDR3 is TGTGCCAGCTCACCCCCGGTGGGTTCCTACGAGCAGTACTTC. Complete variable domain (other parts from reference TRBV18 and TRBJ2-7): NAGVMQNPRHLVRRRGQEARLRCSPMKGHSHVYWYRQLPEEGLKFMVYLQKENIIDESGMPKERFSAEFPKEGPSILRIQQVVRGDSAAYFCASSPPVGSYEQYFGPGTRLTVT.

The CDR3 DNA follows: TGTGCCAGCAGCTTAGGCCCGGGACTAGCTAGGGGCAATGAGCAGTTCTTC. This translates into CASSLGPGLARGNEQFF. The genes are TRBV7-2 and TRBJ2-1; 9 nucleotides line up with TRBD2. The V gene's germline CDR1 is SGHTA and CDR2 FQGNSA. CDR3 size: 17 residues. With 1 base clipped from V and 6 bases from J, the junction kept 10 bases outside the gene matches.

Ten or more counts support this clonotype. The gene calls are TRBV11-2 and TRBJ1-1, with a weak D call TRBD1 (5 bases). CDR3 length: 14 residues. V lost 6 bases, J lost 4 bases, and 15 bases lay in between. Germline CDR1 reads SGHAT; CDR2 reads FQNNGV. This chain's CDR3 is CASRRPAGGTEAFF. DNA of the CDR3: TGTGCCAGCAGGAGACCAGCCGGGGGCACTGAAGCTTTCTTT.

This clonotype was picked up many times. V usage is TRBV5-1 and J usage is TRBJ2-7; TRBD1 matches at 8 bases. Germline-derived CDR1 and CDR2 are SGHRS and YFSETQ. With V trimmed by 3 bases and J by 3 bases, 14 bases remained unmatched. The CDR3 contains 17 residues. CDR3 loop: CASSYGTGAHLNYEQYF. CDR3 nucleotides: TGCGCCAGCAGCTACGGGACAGGTGCCCACTTAAACTACGAGCAGTACTTC.

The chain links TRBV18 to TRBJ1-1; D unclear. CDR3 length: 16 amino acids. In germline, CDR1 is KGHSH, CDR2 LQKENI. The V and J ends lost 0 bases and 1 base respectively, with 12 bases between them. The CDR3 sequence is CASSPPITGKNTEAFF. The CDR3 DNA is TGTGCCAGCTCACCACCGATTACGGGAAAGAACACTGAAGCTTTCTTT.

The table lists this clonotype with a few counts. V is TRBV29-1 and J is TRBJ2-1; TRBD2 agrees at 7 bases. Losses at the gene ends were 3 bases for V and 7 bases for J; bases not matched to a gene: 6. This CDR3 contains 13 residues. CDR1 SQVTM and CDR2 ANQGSEA come from the germline V gene. The chain's CDR3 is CSVEVLALNEQFF. The CDR3 nucleotides read TGCAGCGTTGAGGTACTAGCGTTGAATGAGCAGTTCTTC.

This clonotype was detected ten times or more. The chain has TRBV2 and TRBJ1-5; TRBD1 aligns across 7 bases. V lost 6 bases to trimming and J lost 4 bases; unmatched junction nucleotides: 9. The CDR3 is 15 amino acids. Germline values: CDR1 SNHLY, CDR2 FYNNEI. CDR3 bases: TGTGCCAGCAGCCGACAAGGGACAGATAATCAGCCCCAGCATTTT. Translating it yields CASSRQGTDNQPQHF.

This clonotype was recorded a few times. Sequence at one end of the junction differs from germline and may be a read error. This chain uses TRBV6-1 with TRBJ2-5, with D possibly being TRBD1 (5 bases). CDR3 length: 13 residues. Per the germline V gene, CDR1 is MNHNS and CDR2 is SASEGT. CDR3 bases: TGTGCCAGCAGGAGCCAGGGCATTGAGACCCAGTGCTTC. This codes for CASRSQGIETQCF.

This clonotype was observed many times. The chain joins TRBV7-9 to TRBJ2-1, with D hard to call. V lost 2 bases and J 0 bases, leaving 17 bases between the germline ends. CDR1 is SEHNR and CDR2 is FQNEAQ in the germline V gene (reference sequence). CDR3 length: 18 amino acids. For the CDR3, the DNA is TGTGCCAGCAGCTTATCCGCTCTGGAGCTGTCCTCCTACAATGAGCAGTTCTTC. Translation: CASSLSALELSSYNEQFF.